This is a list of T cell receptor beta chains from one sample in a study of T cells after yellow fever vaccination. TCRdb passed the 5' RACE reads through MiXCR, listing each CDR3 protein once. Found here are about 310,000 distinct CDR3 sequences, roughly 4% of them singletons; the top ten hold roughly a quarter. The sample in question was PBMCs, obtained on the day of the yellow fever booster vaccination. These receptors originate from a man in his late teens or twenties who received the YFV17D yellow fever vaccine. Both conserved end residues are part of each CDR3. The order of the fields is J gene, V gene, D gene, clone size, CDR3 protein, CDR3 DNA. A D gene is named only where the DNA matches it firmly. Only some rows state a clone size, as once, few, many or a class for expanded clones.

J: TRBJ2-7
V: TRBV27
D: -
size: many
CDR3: CASSLNSGLMGEQYF
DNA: TGTGCCAGCAGTTTAAATTCGGGCCTCATGGGGGAGCAGTACTTC

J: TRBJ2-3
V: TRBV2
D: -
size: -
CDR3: CASSESEGSDTQYF
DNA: TGTGCCAGCAGTGAGTCGGAGGGGTCAGATACGCAGTATTTT

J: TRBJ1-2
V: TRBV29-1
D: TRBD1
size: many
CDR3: CSRQGIDGGYTF
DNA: TGCAGCAGACAGGGGATTGATGGGGGCTACACCTTC

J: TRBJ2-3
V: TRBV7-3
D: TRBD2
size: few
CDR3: CASSFPGTSGDTQYF
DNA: TGTGCCAGCAGCTTCCCCGGGACTAGCGGGGATACGCAGTATTTT

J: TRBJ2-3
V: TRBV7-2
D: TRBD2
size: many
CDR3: CASRPSGAITDTQYF
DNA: TGTGCCAGCAGGCCCAGCGGGGCTATCACAGATACGCAGTATTTT

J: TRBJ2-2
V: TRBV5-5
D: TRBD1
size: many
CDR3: CASSKTGYTTGELFF
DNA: TGTGCCAGCAGCAAGACAGGGTATACCACCGGGGAGCTGTTTTTT

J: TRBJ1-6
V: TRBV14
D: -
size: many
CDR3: CASSRLGGSYNSPLHF
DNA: TGTGCCAGCAGCCGCCTGGGGGGCTCATATAATTCACCCCTCCACTTT

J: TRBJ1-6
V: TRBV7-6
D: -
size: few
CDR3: CASSLRRGGNSPLHF
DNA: TGTGCCAGCAGCTTACGGCGGGGTGGGAATTCACCCCTCCACTTT

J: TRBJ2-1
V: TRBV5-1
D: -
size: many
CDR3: CASSLEVRTREQFF
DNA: TGCGCCAGCAGCTTGGAGGTCAGGACGCGTGAGCAGTTCTTC

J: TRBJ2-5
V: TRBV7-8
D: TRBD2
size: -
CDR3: CASSLAGSGGWETQYF
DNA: TGTGCCAGCAGCTTAGCAGGAAGCGGGGGTTGGGAGACCCAGTACTTC

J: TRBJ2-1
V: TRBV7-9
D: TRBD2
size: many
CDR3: CASSELVLAGHNEQFF
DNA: TGTGCCAGCAGCGAGCTGGTCCTAGCGGGCCACAATGAGCAGTTCTTC

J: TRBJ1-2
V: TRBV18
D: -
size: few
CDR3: CASSPSGAYYGYTF
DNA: TGTGCCAGCTCACCATCGGGGGCCTACTATGGCTACACCTTC